This passage covers 3 T cell receptor beta chains from one sample sequenced in a study of control samples from healthy donors and cancer patients. Here immunoSEQ multiplex PCR was the method, and the copy in TCRdb shows in-frame clones only, minus some. The sample consists of approximately 74,000 clones, approximately 94% of them appearing once. Sequenced sample: blood. The source of these receptors is a woman in her twenties or thirties in good health.

V gene TRBV7-9 combines with J gene TRBJ2-5; D is possibly TRBD2 (5 bases). Trimming cost V 4 bases and J 3 bases, with 12 bases left between them. Germline assignment: CDR1 SEHNR and CDR2 FQNEAQ (reference sequence). The CDR3 has 14 amino acids. CDR3 amino acids: CASSSRPGKETQYF. The DNA of the CDR3 is TGTGCCAGCAGCTCAAGACCGGGGAAAGAGACCCAGTACTTC.

This chain connects TRBV6-5 to TRBJ2-1; D is ambiguous. The CDR3 spans 11 residues. Germline-derived CDR1 and CDR2 are MNHEY and SVGAGI. V lost 0 bases, J lost 9 bases, and 3 bases lay in between. This CDR3 is CASSYSSEQFF. As DNA, the CDR3 is TGTGCCAGCAGTTACTCGAGTGAGCAGTTCTTC.

This chain uses TRBV7-3 with TRBJ1-1, with unresolved D. The germline CDR1 and CDR2 sequences are SGHTA and FQGTGA. The V end lost 2 bases, the J end lost 3 bases, and 10 bases lay between the germline ends. The CDR3 extends over 14 amino acids. The CDR3 here is CASSLVPTDTEAFF. The CDR3 DNA is TGTGCCAGCAGCTTAGTTCCCACTGACACTGAAGCTTTCTTT. The variable domain in full, with the rest retrieved from reference TRBV7-3 and TRBJ1-1, is GAGVSQTPSNKVTEKGKYVELRCDPISGHTALYWYRQSLGQGPEFLIYFQGTGAADDSGLPNDRFFAVRPEGSVSTLKIQRTERGDSAVYLCASSLVPTDTEAFFGQGTRLTVV.